This T cell receptor (beta chain) is from a study of blood T cell repertoires in COVID-19 (dated by TCRdb to about 2020). Notes on the research overall: Samples from collaborators originated in the United States, Italy and Spain and spanned both the acute and convalescent phases of COVID-19. A de-identified subject ID, COVID-19 status, age in years and sex were almost always included in the sample metadata. Where available, HLA class I and class II types were taken from metadata supplied by the sample provider and were not determined by assay-based typing. The repertoires were released in a freely available public database intended as a resource for research on the immune response to SARS-CoV-2. The prospective study material was composed of cDNA or gDNA derived from T cells, B-cell-depleted T cells, or PBMCs. Samples were obtained from the ongoing ImmuneRACE study (first 160 participants) and from over 1,000 subjects provided by 6 global collaborators. Deeply sampled blood TCRbeta repertoires from subjects exposed to, actively infected with, or recovered from COVID-19 were included in the dataset. General findings and caveats noted by the study authors: Clinical and demographic metadata were provided uncurated, with the amount varying by source and participant.

Each collaborating institution followed its own protocols to collect whole blood in K2EDTA tubes. For TCRbeta analysis, collaborators shipped samples as frozen whole blood, isolated PBMCs, or DNA extracted from either of those sample types. TCRbeta CDR3 regions were amplified from genomic DNA using the immunoSEQ Assay, a bias-controlled multiplex PCR. In the authors' own workflow: Within the assay, amplification of reference gene primers was used to estimate how many nucleated cells each sample contained. To quantify the absolute abundance of each unique TCRbeta CDR3 rearrangement, sequence reads were collapsed and filtered. For each sample, productive Simpson clonality was calculated as the square root of Simpson's diversity index over productive rearrangements. In TCRdb, the immuneACCESS table is reduced to in-frame sequences with V and J assigned. These tables do not hold every clone; where another copy was compared, an unresolved V gene accounts for under half, and the others remain unexplained. D and trimming come from the DNA, and the V and J calls and clone size come from that table. The sample includes about 220,000 clones, with 70% to 85% observed a single time. About 8.9% of the sample belongs to the ten largest clones.

Concerning this clone: Its antigen remains undetermined. No quality values exist for individual bases; no much larger clone is one base distant.

What was sequenced was peripheral blood. The TCR comes from a man in his fifties or sixties with active or convalescent COVID-19.

The CDR3 protein: CASSLVPGLFQETQYF. The bases read TGCGCCAGCAGCTTGGTCCCGGGACTGTTCCAAGAGACCCAGTACTTC. The chain is assembled from TRBV5-1 and TRBJ2-5; tentative D gene TRBD2, with 6 bases matching. CDR1 and CDR2, per the germline V gene, are SGHRS and YFSETQ. The CDR3 has 16 amino acids, counting the end cysteine and phenylalanine. The retained sequence is limited to the CDR3, 48 bases, with the frame set at the first base. Trimming removed 0 bases from V and 1 base from J, leaving 13 bases between the germline ends.